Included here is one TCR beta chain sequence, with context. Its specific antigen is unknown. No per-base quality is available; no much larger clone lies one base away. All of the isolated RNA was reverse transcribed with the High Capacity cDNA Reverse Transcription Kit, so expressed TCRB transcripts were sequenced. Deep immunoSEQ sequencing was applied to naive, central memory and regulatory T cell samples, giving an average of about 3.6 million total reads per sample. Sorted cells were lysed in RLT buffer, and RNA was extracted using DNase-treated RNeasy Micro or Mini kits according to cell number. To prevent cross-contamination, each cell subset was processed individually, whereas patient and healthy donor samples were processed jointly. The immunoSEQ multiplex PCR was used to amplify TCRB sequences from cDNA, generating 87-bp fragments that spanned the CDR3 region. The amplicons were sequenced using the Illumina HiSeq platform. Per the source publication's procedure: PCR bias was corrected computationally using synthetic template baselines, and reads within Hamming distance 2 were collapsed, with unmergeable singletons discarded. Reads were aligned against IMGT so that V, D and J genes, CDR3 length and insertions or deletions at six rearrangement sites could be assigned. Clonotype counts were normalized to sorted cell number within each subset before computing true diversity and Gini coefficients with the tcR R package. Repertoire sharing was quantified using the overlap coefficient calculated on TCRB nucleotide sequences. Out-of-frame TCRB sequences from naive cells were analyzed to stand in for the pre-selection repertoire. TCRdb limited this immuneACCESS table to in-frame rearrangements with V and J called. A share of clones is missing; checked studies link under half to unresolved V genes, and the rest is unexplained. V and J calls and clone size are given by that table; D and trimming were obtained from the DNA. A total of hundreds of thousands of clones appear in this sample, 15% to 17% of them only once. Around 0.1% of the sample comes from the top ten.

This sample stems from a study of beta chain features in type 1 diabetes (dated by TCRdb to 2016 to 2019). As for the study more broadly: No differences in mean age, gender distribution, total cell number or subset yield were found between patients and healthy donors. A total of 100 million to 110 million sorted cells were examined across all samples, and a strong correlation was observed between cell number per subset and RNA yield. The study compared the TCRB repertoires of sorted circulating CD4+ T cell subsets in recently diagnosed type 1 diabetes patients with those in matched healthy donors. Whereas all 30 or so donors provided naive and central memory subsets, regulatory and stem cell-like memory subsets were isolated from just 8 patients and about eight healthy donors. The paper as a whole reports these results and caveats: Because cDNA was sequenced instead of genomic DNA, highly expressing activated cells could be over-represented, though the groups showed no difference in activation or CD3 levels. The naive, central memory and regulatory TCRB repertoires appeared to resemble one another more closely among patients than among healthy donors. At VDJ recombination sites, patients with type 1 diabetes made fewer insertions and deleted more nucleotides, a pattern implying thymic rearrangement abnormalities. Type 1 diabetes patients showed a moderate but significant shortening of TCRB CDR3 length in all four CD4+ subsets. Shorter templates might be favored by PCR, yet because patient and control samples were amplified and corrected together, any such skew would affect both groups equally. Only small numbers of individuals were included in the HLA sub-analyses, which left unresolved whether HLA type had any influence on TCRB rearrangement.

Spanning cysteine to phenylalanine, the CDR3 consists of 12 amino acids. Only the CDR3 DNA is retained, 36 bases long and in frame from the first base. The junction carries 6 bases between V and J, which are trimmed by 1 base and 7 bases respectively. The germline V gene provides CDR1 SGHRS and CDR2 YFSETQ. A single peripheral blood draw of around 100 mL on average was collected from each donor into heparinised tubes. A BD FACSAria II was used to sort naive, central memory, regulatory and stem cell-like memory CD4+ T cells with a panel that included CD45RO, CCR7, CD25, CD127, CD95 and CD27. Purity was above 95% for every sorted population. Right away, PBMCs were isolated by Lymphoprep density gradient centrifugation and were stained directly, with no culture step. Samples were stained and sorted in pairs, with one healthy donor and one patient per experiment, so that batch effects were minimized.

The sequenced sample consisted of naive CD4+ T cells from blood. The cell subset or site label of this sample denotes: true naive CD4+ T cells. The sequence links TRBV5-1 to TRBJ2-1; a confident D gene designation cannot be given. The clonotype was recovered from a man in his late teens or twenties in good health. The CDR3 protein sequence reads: CASSLKDNEQFF. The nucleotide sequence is TGCGCCAGCAGCTTGAAGGATAATGAGCAGTTCTTC.